Listed here are 32 T cell receptor beta chains from one sample, sequenced in a study of shared clonotypes between healthy human individuals. Clones were sequenced by immunoSEQ multiplex PCR, and TCRdb holds only the in-frame ones, with some missing. This sample has over a million clones, with more than 75% found just once. The specimen sequenced was memory CD4+ T cells from PBMCs. Subset: CD45RA-negative fraction. These receptors were collected from a man younger than 35 in good health. Some clones in this sample may be carry-over from other donors' samples.

The rearrangement uses TRBV5-1 and TRBJ2-2; D call uncertain. Germline values: CDR1 SGHRS, CDR2 YFSETQ. This CDR3 contains 12 residues. Trimming shortened V by 8 bases and J by 1 base, and 6 bases separated the two germline ends. As DNA, the CDR3 is TGCGCCAGTGGTCAGAACACCGGGGAGCTGTTTTTT. This encodes CASGQNTGELFF.

V gene TRBV7-7 combines with J gene TRBJ2-5; D may be TRBD1 (6 bases). V lost 1 base to trimming and J lost 5 bases, with 14 bases between them. Germline V gene data show CDR1 as SSHAT and CDR2 as FNYEAQ (reference sequence). This CDR3 comprises 15 residues. CDR3 nucleotide sequence: TGTGCCAGCAGCTTAGAAAGGTCAGGGGTGGAGACCCAGTACTTC. Protein: CASSLERSGVETQYF.

As regards this clone: Other DNA sequences in this specimen translate into the identical CDR3. The J gene is TRBJ2-3, the V gene TRBV19; D unresolved. V lost 0 bases and J 3 bases, leaving 1 base between the germline ends. This CDR3 is 12 amino acids long. Germline-derived CDR1 and CDR2 are LNHDA and SQIVND (reference sequence). The CDR3 nucleotides read TGTGCCAGTAGTATAGATACAGATACGCAGTATTTT. Amino acid sequence: CASSIDTDTQYF.

The gene calls are TRBV4-1 and TRBJ2-2; tentative D call: TRBD2 (6 bases). Germline CDR1 reads MGHRA; CDR2 reads YSYEKL. CDR3 length: 14 amino acids. Deletions cut 3 bases from V and 6 bases from J, with 11 bases between. The CDR3 DNA is TGCGCCAGCAGCCAGGGGGGAGAGGCCGGGGAGCTGTTTTTT. This translates into CASSQGGEAGELFF.

The chain has TRBV14 and TRBJ2-2; 7 bases agree with TRBD1. The germline CDR1 and CDR2 sequences are SGHDN and FVKESK. V lost 5 bases, J lost 6 bases, and 9 bases stayed unmatched. This CDR3 is built from 15 residues. CDR3 amino acids: CASSVGQLRSGELFF. In DNA, the CDR3 is TGTGCCAGCAGCGTGGGACAGCTCAGGTCCGGGGAGCTGTTTTTT.

This clone has just one count. The V and J genes are TRBV11-1 and TRBJ1-2; D perhaps matches TRBD1 (5 bases). The CDR3 spans 12 residues. Germline V gene sequence: CDR1 SGHAT, CDR2 FQDESV (reference sequence). Trimming stripped 4 bases from V and 6 bases from J, with 9 bases between. The CDR3 reads CASSYGTDGYTF. The CDR3 DNA sequence: TGTGCCAGCAGCTACGGGACTGATGGCTACACCTTC. The full variable domain, in which reference TRBV11-1 and TRBJ1-2 provide the parts outside the CDR3, is EAEVAQSPRYKITEKSQAVAFWCDPISGHATLYWYRQILGQGPELLVQFQDESVVDDSQLPKDRFSAERLKGVDSTLKIQPAELGDSAMYLCASSYGTDGYTFGSGTRLTVV.

The rearrangement joins TRBV14 to TRBJ2-2; tentative D call: TRBD2 (5 bases). Per the germline V gene, CDR1 is SGHDN and CDR2 is FVKESK. CDR3 length equals 17 residues. V lost 0 bases to trimming and J lost 1 base, with 12 bases between them. CDR3: CASSQDPQRMNTGELFF. Here the CDR3 DNA reads TGTGCCAGCAGCCAAGACCCCCAGCGGATGAACACCGGGGAGCTGTTTTTT.

V usage is TRBV5-1 and J usage is TRBJ2-2, with D perhaps TRBD2 (5 bases). Germline assignment: CDR1 SGHRS and CDR2 YFSETQ. This CDR3 has 16 residues. V shed 1 base and J shed 6 bases, with 16 bases lying between them. CDR3 amino acids: CASSLRMPSLAGELFF. The CDR3 DNA reads TGCGCCAGCAGCTTGAGAATGCCTAGCTTGGCCGGGGAGCTGTTTTTT.

The rearrangement links TRBV5-5 to TRBJ1-5; the D gene is possibly TRBD1 (5 bases). Germline V gene sequence: CDR1 SGHKS, CDR2 YYEKEE (reference sequence). Trimming stripped 6 bases from V and 0 bases from J, with 13 bases between. The CDR3 is made up of 15 amino acids. CDR3 protein: CASTQGEASNQPQHF. The CDR3 DNA is TGTGCCAGCACCCAGGGTGAGGCTAGCAATCAGCCCCAGCATTTT.

This chain joins TRBV28 and TRBJ2-5; weak D call: TRBD1 (6 bases). This CDR3 is 12 amino acids long. Germline CDR1 MDHEN, CDR2 SYDVKM. V was shortened by 5 bases and J by 3 bases, with 7 bases between the two germline ends. CDR3 residues: CASSPGEETQYF. The CDR3 DNA reads TGTGCCAGCAGTCCAGGGGAAGAGACCCAGTACTTC. The full variable domain, completed using reference TRBV28 and TRBJ2-5, is DVKVTQSSRYLVKRTGEKVFLECVQDMDHENMFWYRQDPGLGLRLIYFSYDVKMKEKGDIPEGYSVSREKKERFSLILESASTNQTSMYLCASSPGEETQYFGPGTRLLVL.

This sequence joins TRBV6-6 and TRBJ1-1; 8 bases are a match to TRBD1. V shed 7 bases and J 4 bases; nucleotides not matched to a gene: 5. The CDR3 has 13 amino acids. Germline assignment: CDR1 MNHNY and CDR2 SVGAGI (reference sequence). The DNA for the CDR3 is TGTGCCAGCAAAGACAGGGGTATCACTGAAGCTTTCTTT. Protein: CASKDRGITEAFF.

This chain uses TRBV11-2 with TRBJ2-4; D is ambiguous. CDR3 size: 14 residues. V was cut by 5 bases and J by 1 base, with 9 bases left in between. Germline-derived CDR1 and CDR2 are SGHAT and FQNNGV. CDR3 residues: CASSPPEAKNIQYF. CDR3 nucleotides: TGTGCCAGCAGCCCCCCTGAGGCCAAAAACATTCAGTACTTC.

This chain uses TRBV9 with TRBJ2-7; either TRBD1 or TRBD2 may supply D (7 bases each). Trimming removed 3 bases at V and 6 bases at J, with 16 bases between. There are 14 residues in the CDR3. The germline V gene encodes CDR1 SGDLS and CDR2 YYNGEE. The CDR3 sequence is CASSGTGAGVEQYF. DNA for the CDR3: TGTGCCAGCAGCGGTACAGGGGCGGGGGTCGAGCAGTACTTC.

This clone was counted a few times. V and J are TRBV2 and TRBJ2-3; 11 bases are a match to TRBD1. This CDR3 has 15 amino acids. Germline loops: CDR1 SNHLY, CDR2 FYNNEI. The V and J ends lost 5 bases and 5 bases, in that order; junction bases with no gene match: 6. CDR3 loop: CASSKDRGPGDTQYF. Here the CDR3 DNA reads TGTGCCAGCAGTAAGGACAGGGGGCCGGGAGATACGCAGTATTTT. Filled out from reference TRBV2 and TRBJ2-3, the complete variable domain reads EPEVTQTPSHQVTQMGQEVILRCVPISNHLYFYWYRQILGQKVEFLVSFYNNEISEKSEIFDDQFSVERPDGSNFTLKIRSTKLEDSAMYFCASSKDRGPGDTQYFGPGTRLTVL.

The rearrangement joins TRBV28 to TRBJ1-5; the D gene is possibly TRBD1 (6 bases). Per germline, CDR1 MDHEN and CDR2 SYDVKM. The CDR3 runs to 16 residues. Trimming stripped 8 bases from V and 3 bases from J, with 20 bases between. CDR3 nucleotide sequence: TGTGCCAGCCAGGCCCCGGGGAGGGGGAACAATCAGCCCCAGCATTTT. It encodes CASQAPGRGNNQPQHF.

The V and J genes are TRBV7-9 and TRBJ2-3; TRBD1 agrees at 8 bases. The CDR3 spans 16 residues. Germline assignment: CDR1 SEHNR and CDR2 FQNEAQ (reference sequence). Trimming took 2 bases from V and 2 from J; bases not matched to a gene: 6. CDR3 nucleotides: TGTGCCAGCAGCTTATACGGGACAGGCAACACAGATACGCAGTATTTT. This codes for CASSLYGTGNTDTQYF.

This rearrangement joins TRBV25-1 to TRBJ2-5; possibly TRBD2 for D (7 bases). This CDR3 has 13 amino acids. The V and J ends lost 7 bases and 5 bases respectively, with 14 bases between them. The germline V gene encodes CDR1 MGHDK and CDR2 SYGVNS. CDR3 DNA sequence: TGTGCCAGCATCGTACAGGGAGGGGAGACCCAGTACTTC. Amino acids: CASIVQGGETQYF.

The CDR3 protein is CASSVSGWIDNEQFF. CDR3 DNA: TGTGCCAGCAGCGTGAGTGGGTGGATTGACAATGAGCAGTTCTTC. This sequence joins TRBV9 and TRBJ2-1; D gene uncertain. Trimming removed 2 bases from V and 5 bases from J, with 14 bases in between. CDR3 length equals 15 residues. The germline V gene has CDR1 SGDLS and CDR2 YYNGEE.

The rearrangement links TRBV7-3 to TRBJ2-1; D might be TRBD2 (6 bases). The CDR3 covers 14 residues. CDR1 and CDR2 (germline): SGHTA, FQGTGA. V was trimmed by 4 bases and J by 9 bases, leaving 16 bases between them. Here the CDR3 DNA reads TGTGCCAGCAGCTCCGGGACTCCTGGGATTGAGCAGTTCTTC. This gives the protein CASSSGTPGIEQFF.

CDR3 residues: CASSFDRTSGSYQETQYF. In nucleotides, the CDR3 is TGTGCCAGCAGCTTCGATAGGACTAGCGGGTCGTACCAAGAGACCCAGTACTTC. The chain links TRBV7-2 to TRBJ2-5; 11 nucleotides match TRBD2. V dropped 3 bases and J dropped 0; count of bases not matched to a gene: 9. The germline CDR1 and CDR2 sequences are SGHTA and FQGNSA. This CDR3 spans 18 amino acids.

The sample holds one count of this clone. Here the CDR3 DNA reads TGCGCCAGCAGCTTGCCGTTAGGGGGCTCTGGAAACACCATATATTTT. Amino acids: CASSLPLGGSGNTIYF. This chain uses TRBV5-1 with TRBJ1-3, with D tentatively TRBD1 (6 bases). This CDR3 region has 16 residues. V lost 1 base and J lost 0, with 11 bases in between. From germline, CDR1 is SGHRS and CDR2 YFSETQ.

This clone has a single count. This sequence may be a read error, since a much larger clone differs from it by one base. The genes are TRBV2 and TRBJ1-2; TRBD1 is a possible D gene (6 bases). The CDR3 loop spans 12 amino acids. CDR1 is SNHLY, CDR2 FYNNEI, per germline. Trimming left V 5 bases short and J 2 bases short, with 6 bases between. The CDR3 sequence: CASSQGNYGYTF. The CDR3 DNA reads as TGTGCCAGCAGTCAGGGGAACTATGGCTACACCTTC.

J is TRBJ2-7 and V is TRBV28; TRBD2 agrees at 8 bases. Germline loops: CDR1 MDHEN, CDR2 SYDVKM. V trimming: 3 bases; J trimming: 7 bases; junction bases outside the gene matches: 8. The CDR3 covers 14 residues. CDR3 nucleotide sequence: TGTGCCAGCAGTTTGCCGGGAGGGCCGGGGGAGCAGTACTTC. Protein product: CASSLPGGPGEQYF.

The J gene is TRBJ1-4, the V gene TRBV25-1; D not certain. The CDR3 runs to 13 residues. The V end lost 3 bases, the J end lost 7 bases, and 9 bases lay between the germline ends. From germline, CDR1 is MGHDK and CDR2 SYGVNS. CDR3 in DNA: TGTGCCAGCAGTGACCCAGGATCTGAAAAACTGTTTTTT. Amino acid sequence: CASSDPGSEKLFF.

The rearrangement uses TRBV7-8 and TRBJ2-5; 10 nucleotides align to TRBD2. CDR3 length equals 16 residues. V trimming: 2 bases; J trimming: 1 base; junction bases outside the gene matches: 4. Germline CDR1 SGHVS, CDR2 FQNEAQ. CDR3 in amino acids: CASSLSTSGSQETQYF. DNA for the CDR3: TGTGCCAGCAGCTTATCGACTAGCGGGTCCCAAGAGACCCAGTACTTC. The full variable domain, completed using reference TRBV7-8 and TRBJ2-5, is GAGVSQSPRYKVAKRGQDVALRCDPISGHVSLFWYQQALGQGPEFLTYFQNEAQLDKSGLPSDRFFAERPEGSVSTLKIQRTQQEDSAVYLCASSLSTSGSQETQYFGPGTRLLVL.

Only a few counts were recorded for this clone. DNA for the CDR3: TGTGCCAGCAGCCCGGACAGGGAGAAGGGCGAGCAGTACTTC. This codes for CASSPDREKGEQYF. This chain joins TRBV5-6 and TRBJ2-7; 8 nucleotides line up with TRBD1. Per the germline V gene, CDR1 is SGHDT and CDR2 is YYEEEE. The CDR3 consists of 14 residues. J lost 6 bases, V lost 4 bases, and 9 bases had no gene match.

V is TRBV7-9 and J is TRBJ1-1, with D maybe TRBD1 (5 bases). This CDR3 spans 16 amino acids. Trimming removed 1 base from V and 7 bases from J, with 19 bases in between. Germline values: CDR1 SEHNR, CDR2 FQNEAQ (reference sequence). The CDR3 region is CASSLDPGQGPGEAFF. The CDR3 DNA sequence: TGTGCCAGCAGCTTAGATCCCGGGCAGGGTCCTGGTGAAGCTTTCTTT.

This chain joins TRBV2 and TRBJ2-3, with D uncertain. The CDR3 loop spans 12 amino acids. Per the germline V gene, CDR1 is SNHLY and CDR2 is FYNNEI. The germline V and J ends were trimmed by 8 bases and 6 bases, with 12 bases remaining between them. The CDR3 DNA follows: TGTGCCAGCCTCGCCTCTGCGGATACGCAGTATTTT. Translating it yields CASLASADTQYF.

V gene TRBV4-1 combines with J gene TRBJ1-3; 9 bases map to TRBD1. V trimming: 2 bases; J trimming: 3 bases; junction bases outside the gene matches: 5. Germline CDR1 MGHRA, CDR2 YSYEKL. This CDR3 comprises 16 residues. The CDR3 DNA is TGCGCCAGCAGCCAATCGGGACAGGGCTATGGAAACACCATATATTTT. Protein: CASSQSGQGYGNTIYF.

V and J are TRBV9 and TRBJ2-5; 7 bases map to TRBD2. The J call may be incorrect, as the DNA end agrees better with TRBJ2-7. The CDR3 totals 14 residues. Germline V gene sequence: CDR1 SGDLS, CDR2 YYNGEE. Here the CDR3 DNA reads TGTGCCAGCAGCGTAGAGCCTAGCGGTTACGAGCAGTACTTC. This gives the protein CASSVEPSGYEQYF.

The V call is TRBV7-8, the J call TRBJ2-7; a possible D gene is TRBD2 (6 bases). The CDR3 extends over 14 amino acids. V gave up 5 bases and J gave up 3 bases, with 14 bases separating them. The germline V gene has CDR1 SGHVS and CDR2 FQNEAQ. The CDR3 DNA reads TGTGCCAGCAGCCCGCCCGGGGGTCTCTACGAGCAGTACTTC. This translates into CASSPPGGLYEQYF.

This clone occurred once. Written as DNA, the CDR3 is TGTGCCAGCAGGGGCAGGAGCTCCTACGAGCAGTACTTC. Its translation is CASRGRSSYEQYF. The rearrangement links TRBV27 to TRBJ2-7; D is uncertain. Trimming removed 6 bases at V and 0 bases at J, with 9 bases between. The length of the CDR3 is 13 residues. Germline CDR1 MNHEY, CDR2 SMNVEV (reference sequence).